This T cell receptor beta chain stems from a study of blood T cell repertoires in COVID-19. Overall study context: The origin of the acute and convalescent COVID-19 samples was the United States, Italy and Spain.

Per the original methods: Scientists estimated how many nucleated cells there were by amplifying reference gene primers. TCRdb's table, derived via immunoSEQ multiplex PCR, lists solely in-frame clones and lacks some. D and trimming were read from the DNA, whereas the V and J calls and clone size are those reported in that table. This table has 120,000 or so clones, roughly four fifths appearing once. Patients from Seattle were sampled longitudinally, starting during active infection. V lost 1 base and J lost 5; bases outside the gene matches: 2. This CDR3 spans 14 amino acids. Germline CDR1 is SEHNR and CDR2 is FQNEAQ (reference sequence).

The specimen sequenced was peripheral blood. The V gene is TRBV7-9, the J gene TRBJ2-1; 7 bases line up with TRBD1. The TCR originated in a man aged 25 to 40 with COVID-19, enrolled during active disease. The CDR3 spells CASSLVDRNNEQFF. CDR3 DNA sequence: TGTGCCAGCAGCTTAGTGGACAGGAACAATGAGCAGTTCTTC.